Presented here are 12 T cell receptor beta chains from one specimen sequenced in a study of shared clonotypes between healthy human individuals. The protocol was immunoSEQ multiplex PCR, while the TCRdb copy is restricted to in-frame clones and leaves out a portion. This table holds about 2.3 million clones, 93% found once. Sequencing was done on a sample of naive CD4+ T cells from PBMCs. Described subset: CD45RA+ positively selected. The receptors were sampled from a man younger than 35 in good health. Some clones in this sample may be carry-over from other donors' samples.

The CDR3 nucleotides read TGTGCCAGCAGCGGGAGAAGTCACACAGATACGCAGTATTTT. Protein product: CASSGRSHTDTQYF. The rearrangement links TRBV9 to TRBJ2-3, with D uncertain. Trimming removed 3 bases at V and 2 bases at J, with 10 bases between. The CDR3 totals 14 residues. Germline loops: CDR1 SGDLS, CDR2 YYNGEE.

DNA for the CDR3: TGTGCCAGCAGCTTTAACAGGGAGCCCCTTGAAGCTTTCTTT. This sequence encodes CASSFNREPLEAFF. The gene calls are TRBV11-2 and TRBJ1-1; D perhaps matches TRBD1 (6 bases). Per the germline V gene, CDR1 is SGHAT and CDR2 is FQNNGV. Trimming removed 3 bases at V and 7 bases at J, with 15 bases between. This CDR3 spans 14 amino acids. Filled out from reference TRBV11-2 and TRBJ1-1, the complete variable domain reads EAGVAQSPRYKIIEKRQSVAFWCNPISGHATLYWYQQILGQGPKLLIQFQNNGVVDDSQLPKDRFSAERLKGVDSTLKIQPAKLEDSAVYLCASSFNREPLEAFFGQGTRLTVV.

The chain links TRBV5-1 to TRBJ1-1, with D maybe TRBD1 (6 bases). The CDR3 is 14 amino acids. Trimming shortened V by 1 base and J by 4 bases, and 11 bases separated the two germline ends. CDR1 and CDR2 from the germline V gene are SGHRS and YFSETQ. In DNA form, the CDR3 reads TGCGCCAGCAGCTTGACAGGGCCTGTCACTGAAGCTTTCTTT. Translation gives CASSLTGPVTEAFF.

There are a few counts of this clone. The CDR3 loop reads CASSGRQGYQPQHF. For the CDR3, the DNA is TGTGCCAGCAGTGGACGACAGGGCTATCAGCCCCAGCATTTT. This sequence joins TRBV28 and TRBJ1-5; 7 bases fit TRBD1. Per the germline V gene, CDR1 is MDHEN and CDR2 is SYDVKM. The CDR3 has 14 amino acids. V dropped 5 bases and J dropped 5; count of bases not matched to a gene: 6.

Notes on this clone: The same CDR3 can be traced to other DNA sequences in this sample. The chain combines TRBV28 with TRBJ2-7; D may be TRBD1 (6 bases). Trimming stripped 6 bases from V and 4 bases from J, with 16 bases between. Per the germline V gene, CDR1 is MDHEN and CDR2 is SYDVKM. The CDR3 totals 14 residues. CDR3 in amino acids: CASSLPGHPYEQYF. CDR3 sequence (DNA): TGTGCCAGCAGCTTGCCGGGACACCCGTACGAGCAGTACTTC. Together with reference TRBV28 and TRBJ2-7, the CDR3 gives the full variable domain: DVKVTQSSRYLVKRTGEKVFLECVQDMDHENMFWYRQDPGLGLRLIYFSYDVKMKEKGDIPEGYSVSREKKERFSLILESASTNQTSMYLCASSLPGHPYEQYFGPGTRLTVT.

This clone was seen a single time. CDR3 sequence reads: CASSLGAIGTEAFF. CDR3 DNA: TGTGCCAGCAGCTTAGGGGCGATTGGCACTGAAGCTTTCTTT. This chain joins TRBV7-3 and TRBJ1-1; maybe TRBD1 (5 bases). V was clipped by 2 bases and J by 4 bases, with 11 bases between them. The germline gives CDR1 SGHTA, CDR2 FQGTGA. CDR3 length equals 14 residues.

This sequence joins TRBV4-2 and TRBJ2-7, with 10 bases fitting TRBD1. The CDR3 has 14 amino acids. The germline V gene encodes CDR1 LGHNA and CDR2 YNFKEQ. The V segment lost 0 bases and the J segment 6 bases; nucleotides outside the gene matches: 2. The CDR3 reads CASSQDGTGAEQYF. The CDR3 DNA is TGTGCCAGCAGCCAAGATGGGACAGGGGCCGAGCAGTACTTC.

The V gene is TRBV6-5, the J gene TRBJ2-3; either TRBD1 or TRBD2 may supply D (5 bases each). The germline CDR1 and CDR2 sequences are MNHEY and SVGAGI. The V end lost 0 bases, the J end lost 2 bases, and 12 bases lay between the germline ends. The CDR3 has 16 amino acids. CDR3 in amino acids: CASSYSVPGTTDTQYF. As DNA, the CDR3 is TGTGCCAGCAGTTACTCAGTGCCAGGGACCACAGATACGCAGTATTTT.

The chain carries TRBV2 and TRBJ1-2; D is possibly TRBD1 (6 bases). The CDR3 runs 13 residues. Trimming cost V 6 bases and J 7 bases, with 15 bases left between them. CDR1 is SNHLY, CDR2 FYNNEI, per germline. Written as DNA, the CDR3 is TGTGCCAGCAGGGAGGACACAGGGTCTGGCTACACCTTC. It yields the protein CASREDTGSGYTF.

This clone was observed a handful of times. The rearrangement links TRBV28 to TRBJ1-2, with D maybe TRBD1 (6 bases). Germline V gene data show CDR1 as MDHEN and CDR2 as SYDVKM. V was cut by 8 bases and J by 6 bases, with 13 bases left in between. There are 12 residues in the CDR3. CDR3 nucleotides: TGTGCCAGCGGATTGCCAGGGGATGGCTACACCTTC. It codes for CASGLPGDGYTF.

This clone was recorded once. The chain uses TRBV30 and TRBJ1-2, with TRBD1 identical over 7 bases. Germline trimming cut 1 base from V and 6 bases from J; bases unmatched to any gene: 11. This CDR3 is 15 amino acids long. Germline CDR1 is GTSNPN and CDR2 is SVGIG (reference sequence). Here the CDR3 DNA reads TGTGCCTGGAGTGGGAGACAGGGTAGGATTGATGGCTACACCTTC. This encodes CAWSGRQGRIDGYTF. Combining the CDR3 with reference TRBV30 and TRBJ1-2 gives the whole variable domain SQTIHQWPATLVQPVGSPLSLECTVEGTSNPNLYWYRQAAGRGLQLLFYSVGIGQISSEVPQNLSASRPQDRQFILSSKKLLLSDSGFYLCAWSGRQGRIDGYTFGSGTRLTVV.

The rearrangement links TRBV7-9 to TRBJ1-1; D unclear. Trimming removed 5 bases from V and 11 bases from J, with 15 bases in between. The CDR3 is 12 amino acids. The germline gives CDR1 SEHNR, CDR2 FQNEAQ (reference sequence). CDR3 in amino acids: CASSAQLGSAFF. The CDR3 DNA reads as TGTGCCAGCAGCGCCCAGCTCGGGAGCGCTTTCTTT.